This T cell receptor (beta chain) is from a study of identical twins. Study-level points and caveats: Modeled out-of-frame TCR alpha sharing in monozygotic twins fell below observed levels. Sequences that were beta out-of-frame showed weaker excess twin sharing.

This clonotype showed up just a few times. Its antigen is still unknown. TCRdb called the 5' RACE reads again in MiXCR, with one record for every CDR3 protein. The data contain 500,000 or so distinct CDR3 sequences, 14% of them singletons. Between the trimmed V and J ends, which lost 1 base and 5 bases, there was a span of 10 bases. Germline CDR1 reads LGHDT; CDR2 reads YNNKEL (reference sequence). CDR3 length: 14 amino acids. This same sample was also part of a study on yellow fever vaccine responses in identical twins.

The source material was CD4+ T cells sorted from blood. The chain carries TRBV3-1 and TRBJ2-3; D remains unclear. The clonotype originates from a woman aged 18-29 years in good health. The CDR3 DNA is TGTGCCAGCAGCCAAGTCCTCCGGATAGATACGCAGTATTTT. This encodes CASSQVLRIDTQYF.